These T cell receptor beta chains were read from a single sample in a study of T-cell reconstitution after alpha-beta-depleted transplantation in children. TCRdb analysed the PCR reads with MiXCR anew, one entry per CDR3 protein. The sample holds 200,000 or so distinct CDR3 sequences, around 7.7% seen once. This specimen consisted of PBMCs, mostly from graft donor cells, obtained 360 days after TCRalphabeta/CD19-depleted stem cell transplant. These TCRs come from a male patient aged 2 to 10 who had a stem cell transplant for acute myeloid leukemia, so the T cells may come from the graft donor. Each CDR3 is given with its conserved first and last residue. Each record gives: J gene, V gene, CDR3 protein.

j_call: TRBJ1-5; v_call: TRBV4-1; cdr3_aa: CASSQDLGIRRPQHF
j_call: TRBJ1-2; v_call: TRBV20-1; cdr3_aa: CSAMLGLQMDNYGYTF
j_call: TRBJ1-1; v_call: TRBV7-3; cdr3_aa: CASSLQGHGYTEAFF
j_call: TRBJ1-2; v_call: TRBV27; cdr3_aa: CASRPIGQSSYGYTF
j_call: TRBJ2-7; v_call: TRBV28; cdr3_aa: CASSLGPGVGEQYF
j_call: TRBJ2-1; v_call: TRBV2; cdr3_aa: CASSERRGEGFF
j_call: TRBJ2-7; v_call: TRBV4-2; cdr3_aa: CASSQDDRQYF
j_call: TRBJ2-1; v_call: TRBV7-8; cdr3_aa: CASSFPSGSYNEQFF
j_call: TRBJ1-2; v_call: TRBV3-1; cdr3_aa: CASSQVPTGGAGGYTF
j_call: TRBJ2-5; v_call: TRBV29-1; cdr3_aa: CSVLLQRPPGETQYF
j_call: TRBJ2-4; v_call: TRBV7-9; cdr3_aa: CASSQWATDENIQYF
j_call: TRBJ2-3; v_call: TRBV5-1; cdr3_aa: CASSLVLIAGGVDTQYF
j_call: TRBJ1-2; v_call: TRBV25-1; cdr3_aa: CASSGFTGYTF
j_call: TRBJ2-1; v_call: TRBV3-1; cdr3_aa: CASSQLLAGGLSYNEQFF
j_call: TRBJ2-1; v_call: TRBV7-9; cdr3_aa: CASSLVASQNEQFF
j_call: TRBJ2-4; v_call: TRBV5-1; cdr3_aa: CASSTTGAGAKNIQYF
j_call: TRBJ2-3; v_call: TRBV5-1; cdr3_aa: CASSLGQEPDTQYF
j_call: TRBJ1-5; v_call: TRBV29-1; cdr3_aa: CSVKQGAGPNQPQHF
j_call: TRBJ2-7; v_call: TRBV7-9; cdr3_aa: CASSAAGGPPYEQYF
j_call: TRBJ1-5; v_call: TRBV28; cdr3_aa: CASSRNQPQHF
j_call: TRBJ1-1; v_call: TRBV29-1; cdr3_aa: CSVDRGQGDQAFF
j_call: TRBJ2-3; v_call: TRBV5-1; cdr3_aa: CASSLADRADTQYF
j_call: TRBJ2-7; v_call: TRBV5-1; cdr3_aa: CASSILNRGYEQYF
j_call: TRBJ2-1; v_call: TRBV20-1; cdr3_aa: CSARHQKYNEQFF
j_call: TRBJ2-5; v_call: TRBV7-9; cdr3_aa: CASSLEGRAPYQETQYF
j_call: TRBJ2-3; v_call: TRBV20-1; cdr3_aa: CSAPTLGESGTDTQYF
j_call: TRBJ1-1; v_call: TRBV18; cdr3_aa: CASSPNTEAFF
j_call: TRBJ1-6; v_call: TRBV7-3; cdr3_aa: CASSFRGQGGSPLHF
j_call: TRBJ2-3; v_call: TRBV5-1; cdr3_aa: CASEPGTSRSGDTQYF
j_call: TRBJ2-1; v_call: TRBV4-1; cdr3_aa: CASSQQGLVRYNEQFF
j_call: TRBJ2-5; v_call: TRBV11-2; cdr3_aa: CASRRGSGGKYQETQYF
j_call: TRBJ2-7; v_call: TRBV20-1; cdr3_aa: CSARDQGQGYEQYF
j_call: TRBJ2-2; v_call: TRBV3-1; cdr3_aa: CASSQDYGGTGELFF
j_call: TRBJ2-1; v_call: TRBV20-1; cdr3_aa: CSAIITSGSLNEQFF
j_call: TRBJ2-5; v_call: TRBV12-3/TRBV12-4; cdr3_aa: CARPLHLLETQYF
j_call: TRBJ2-5; v_call: TRBV5-1; cdr3_aa: CASSLGEPEETQYF
j_call: TRBJ2-2; v_call: TRBV2; cdr3_aa: CASSEQVVLAGTGELFF
j_call: TRBJ2-1; v_call: TRBV7-8; cdr3_aa: CATSNLEQFF
j_call: TRBJ2-5; v_call: TRBV20-1; cdr3_aa: CSARSGTGVRAQYF
j_call: TRBJ2-3; v_call: TRBV10-3; cdr3_aa: CATGGLLPAADTQYF
j_call: TRBJ2-5; v_call: TRBV15; cdr3_aa: CATSYMADQETQYF
j_call: TRBJ2-1; v_call: TRBV7-7; cdr3_aa: CASSFSGPNNEQFF
j_call: TRBJ2-1; v_call: TRBV12-3/TRBV12-4; cdr3_aa: CASSPPGRTYNEQFF
j_call: TRBJ2-1; v_call: TRBV6-2/TRBV6-3; cdr3_aa: CASSSQTSFNEQFF
j_call: TRBJ2-1; v_call: TRBV5-1; cdr3_aa: CASSLGFYNEQFF
j_call: TRBJ1-3; v_call: TRBV5-1; cdr3_aa: CASSLGASINGIGNTIYF
j_call: TRBJ2-5; v_call: TRBV2; cdr3_aa: CASSEVWGRETQYF
j_call: TRBJ2-4; v_call: TRBV20-1; cdr3_aa: CSAPTSGGAYIQYF
j_call: TRBJ2-1; v_call: TRBV7-2; cdr3_aa: CASSLVRRGDEQFF
j_call: TRBJ1-5; v_call: TRBV20-1; cdr3_aa: CSARGGGAQPQHF
j_call: TRBJ1-4; v_call: TRBV4-2; cdr3_aa: CASSQVSATNEKLFF
j_call: TRBJ2-1; v_call: TRBV3-1; cdr3_aa: CASSSSGGLYNEQFF
j_call: TRBJ2-2; v_call: TRBV19; cdr3_aa: CASSFRYTGELFF
j_call: TRBJ2-1; v_call: TRBV5-5; cdr3_aa: CASSFLVGRTNEQFF
j_call: TRBJ1-1; v_call: TRBV7-6; cdr3_aa: CASSKGRLNTEAFF